The rows below give T cell receptor beta chains drawn from one sample of a study of radiation and T cells in renal cell carcinoma. Produced via immunoSEQ multiplex PCR; TCRdb's table is partial and in-frame only. The sample lists about 73,000 clones, approximately 82% occurring once. The material was blood, obtained from a patient whose treatment included radiotherapy and nephrectomy. The receptors shown here come from a woman aged 55-69 years with renal cell carcinoma. Both conserved end residues are part of each CDR3. D genes are given only for firm matches. The listing skips clone size in some rows; elsewhere it reads once, few, many or a size class.

TRBV6-5	-	-	TRBJ1-1	CASKGGGGQNTEAFF	TGTGCCAGCAAGGGCGGGGGGGGCCAGAACACTGAAGCTTTCTTT
TRBV28	-	-	TRBJ1-1	CASRGQNTEAFF	TGTGCCAGCAGGGGTCAGAACACTGAAGCTTTCTTT
TRBV29-1	-	-	TRBJ1-1	CSVVGARTEAFF	TGCAGCGTTGTGGGGGCTCGCACTGAAGCTTTCTTT
TRBV6-5	-	-	TRBJ2-6	CASSFTGNGANVLTF	TGTGCCAGCAGTTTCACAGGGAATGGGGCCAACGTCCTGACTTTC
TRBV6-6	-	-	TRBJ1-2	CASTPGGGYGYTF	TGTGCCAGCACCCCGGGGGGCGGCTATGGCTACACCTTC
TRBV5-1	-	-	TRBJ2-5	CASSLGSTALQETQYF	TGCGCCAGCAGCTTGGGGTCGACAGCCCTCCAAGAGACCCAGTACTTC
TRBV6-1	-	-	TRBJ1-5	CASRAGVMKNQPQHF	TGTGCCAGCAGGGCGGGTGTAATGAAGAATCAGCCCCAGCATTTT
TRBV2	TRBD1	-	TRBJ2-7	CASSGPLRDRAYEQYF	TGTGCCAGCAGTGGACCACTCCGGGACAGGGCCTACGAGCAGTACTTC
TRBV7-6	-	-	TRBJ2-7	CASSLGAGVSYEQYF	TGTGCCAGCAGCTTAGGGGCAGGGGTCTCCTACGAGCAGTACTTC
TRBV5-1	-	-	TRBJ1-5	CASSLEPTQHF	TGCGCCAGCAGCTTGGAGCCCACCCAGCATTTT
TRBV9	TRBD1	-	TRBJ2-5	CASSALTGGETQYF	TGTGCCAGCAGCGCTCTAACAGGGGGCGAGACCCAGTACTTC
TRBV15	TRBD1	few	TRBJ1-4	CATSSSQGDEKLFF	TGTGCCACCAGCAGCTCACAGGGGGACGAAAAACTGTTTTTT
TRBV7-9	TRBD1	few	TRBJ1-4	CASRHNRDRGQQLFF	TGTGCCAGCAGACACAACCGGGACAGGGGGCAACAACTGTTTTTT
TRBV2	-	-	TRBJ2-1	CASSPSRSYLSEQFF	TGTGCCAGCAGCCCTAGCCGCTCTTACTTAAGTGAGCAGTTCTTC
TRBV5-8	TRBD1	-	TRBJ2-5	CASSETGDGETQYF	TGTGCCAGCTCTGAGACAGGGGATGGAGAGACCCAGTACTTC
TRBV28	TRBD1	-	TRBJ1-1	CASSPPVGAGGGVNTEAFF	TGTGCCAGCAGTCCCCCTGTAGGAGCAGGGGGGGGCGTGAACACTGAAGCTTTCTTT
TRBV7-6	TRBD1	few	TRBJ2-7	CASSLFSSGTDYEQYF	TGTGCCAGCAGCTTATTCTCTTCCGGGACAGACTACGAGCAGTACTTC
TRBV4-1	-	-	TRBJ2-2	CASSQEKAEANTGELFF	TGCGCCAGCAGCCAAGAGAAGGCGGAGGCGAACACCGGGGAGCTGTTTTTT
TRBV7-2	-	-	TRBJ1-4	CASSPRAGFNEKLFF	TGTGCCAGCAGCCCAAGGGCAGGATTTAATGAAAAACTGTTTTTT
TRBV28	-	-	TRBJ2-4	CASSSQGDTLAKNIQYF	TGTGCCAGCAGTTCCCAAGGGGACACCCTAGCCAAAAACATTCAGTACTTC
TRBV5-1	TRBD2	-	TRBJ2-1	CASRKTSGPSYNEQFF	TGCGCCAGCAGAAAAACTAGCGGGCCCTCCTACAATGAGCAGTTCTTC
TRBV11-2	-	-	TRBJ1-2	CASSPGQGPLNGGYTF	TGTGCCAGCAGCCCGGGACAAGGGCCCCTTAACGGTGGCTACACCTTC
TRBV18	-	-	TRBJ1-2	CASSPGRDRNYGYTF	TGTGCCAGCTCACCAGGGAGAGACAGGAACTATGGCTACACCTTC
TRBV5-6	-	-	TRBJ2-7	CASSLGYEQYF	TGTGCCAGCAGCTTGGGCTACGAGCAGTACTTC
TRBV13	-	-	TRBJ2-1	CASSQRDTRDEQFF	TGTGCCAGCAGCCAGAGGGACACTAGGGATGAGCAGTTCTTC
TRBV11-3	-	-	TRBJ1-1	CASSFGNTEAFF	TGTGCCAGCAGCTTTGGGAACACTGAAGCTTTCTTT
TRBV29-1	TRBD1	-	TRBJ2-7	CSVSGTGGNEQYF	TGCAGCGTATCCGGGACAGGGGGCAACGAGCAGTACTTC
TRBV15	-	-	TRBJ1-5	CATSRPPGSNQPQHF	TGTGCCACCAGCAGACCCCCCGGTAGCAATCAGCCCCAGCATTTT
TRBV19	TRBD1	-	TRBJ2-3	CASSITGGTDTQYF	TGTGCCAGTAGTATCACAGGGGGCACAGATACGCAGTATTTT
TRBV19	-	-	TRBJ1-3	CASSAPGAGNTIYF	TGTGCCAGTAGCGCGCCGGGAGCAGGAAACACCATATATTTT
TRBV28	-	-	TRBJ2-7	CASRGDPSYEQYF	TGTGCCAGCAGGGGGGACCCTTCCTACGAGCAGTACTTC
TRBV6-6	TRBD2	-	TRBJ2-5	CASGRTSGGGETQYF	TGTGCCAGCGGGCGGACTAGCGGGGGTGGAGAGACCCAGTACTTC
TRBV11-1	TRBD2	-	TRBJ2-1	CASSPGLAGGQFF	TGTGCCAGCAGCCCTGGACTAGCGGGGGGGCAGTTCTTC
TRBV6-6	-	few	TRBJ2-1	CASSRTGYNEQFF	TGTGCCAGCAGTAGGACGGGTTACAATGAGCAGTTCTTC
TRBV2	-	-	TRBJ2-1	CASTVGGAYNEQFF	TGTGCCAGCACCGTAGGGGGGGCCTACAATGAGCAGTTCTTC
TRBV19	-	once	TRBJ2-7	CASSIQVERYEQYF	TGTGCCAGTAGTATTCAGGTAGAGCGCTACGAGCAGTACTTC
TRBV7-2	TRBD2	-	TRBJ2-1	CASSLVAGGGNEQFF	TGTGCCAGCAGCTTAGTGGCGGGAGGGGGAAATGAGCAGTTCTTC
TRBV28	TRBD1	-	TRBJ2-5	CASSPRTGDIETQYF	TGTGCCAGCAGTCCGAGGACAGGGGATATCGAGACCCAGTACTTC
TRBV7-9	-	few	TRBJ1-1	CASSLRSSTEAFF	TGTGCCAGCAGCTTAAGGTCCAGTACTGAAGCTTTCTTT
TRBV6-5	TRBD2	once	TRBJ2-1	CASSPSGASYNEQFF	TGTGCCAGCAGCCCTAGCGGGGCATCCTACAATGAGCAGTTCTTC
TRBV11-3	-	-	TRBJ1-1	CASSGQGNTEAFF	TGTGCCAGCAGCGGTCAGGGAAACACTGAAGCTTTCTTT
TRBV4-1	TRBD1	-	TRBJ1-1	CASSQDRFGQGPRNTEAFF	TGCGCCAGCAGCCAAGACCGATTCGGACAGGGACCGAGGAACACTGAAGCTTTCTTT
TRBV7-9	TRBD2	-	TRBJ2-1	CASSPRTSGRSQEQFF	TGTGCCAGCAGCCCCCGGACTAGCGGGAGGAGTCAGGAGCAGTTCTTC
TRBV19	TRBD1	-	TRBJ2-5	CASSPTGAETQYF	TGTGCCAGTAGCCCGACAGGGGCAGAGACCCAGTACTTC
TRBV19	TRBD2	few	TRBJ2-4	CASSMGSSGNIQYF	TGTGCCAGTAGTATGGGGTCTAGCGGGAACATTCAGTACTTC
TRBV2	-	-	TRBJ1-1	CASSEIDTEAFF	TGTGCCAGCAGTGAAATCGACACTGAAGCTTTCTTT
TRBV27	TRBD1	-	TRBJ2-7	CASSLDRGNEQYF	TGTGCCAGCAGTTTAGACAGGGGGAACGAGCAGTACTTC
TRBV5-6	TRBD2	-	TRBJ2-2	CASSIGTSGSITGELFF	TGTGCCAGCAGTATTGGGACTAGCGGGAGTATCACCGGGGAGCTGTTTTTT
TRBV6-4	-	-	TRBJ2-1	CASSEEEGANEQFF	TGTGCCAGCAGTGAGGAAGAGGGTGCAAATGAGCAGTTCTTC
TRBV10-3	-	-	TRBJ1-6	CAISEFPGQLNSPLHF	TGTGCCATCAGTGAATTTCCGGGACAACTAAATTCACCCCTCCACTTT
TRBV27	TRBD1	once	TRBJ2-7	CASAPGTGTYEQYF	TGTGCCAGCGCCCCCGGGACAGGGACGTACGAGCAGTACTTC
TRBV27	-	-	TRBJ1-2	CASSLSKNSGARREGYTF	TGTGCCAGCAGTTTATCGAAGAATTCGGGGGCGCGGCGGGAGGGCTACACCTTC